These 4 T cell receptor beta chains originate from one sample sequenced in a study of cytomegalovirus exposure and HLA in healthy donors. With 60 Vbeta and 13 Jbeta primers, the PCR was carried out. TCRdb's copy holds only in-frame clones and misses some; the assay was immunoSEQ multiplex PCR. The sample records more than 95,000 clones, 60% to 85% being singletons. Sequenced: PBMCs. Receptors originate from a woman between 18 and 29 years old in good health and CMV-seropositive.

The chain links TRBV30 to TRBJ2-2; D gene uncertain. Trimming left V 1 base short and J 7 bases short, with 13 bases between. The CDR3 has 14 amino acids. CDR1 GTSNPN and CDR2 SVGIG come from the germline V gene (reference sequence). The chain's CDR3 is CAWSEPPRDGELFF. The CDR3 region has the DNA TGTGCCTGGAGTGAACCCCCCCGCGACGGGGAGCTGTTTTTT. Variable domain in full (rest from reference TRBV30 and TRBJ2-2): SQTIHQWPATLVQPVGSPLSLECTVEGTSNPNLYWYRQAAGRGLQLLFYSVGIGQISSEVPQNLSASRPQDRQFILSSKKLLLSDSGFYLCAWSEPPRDGELFFGEGSRLTVL.

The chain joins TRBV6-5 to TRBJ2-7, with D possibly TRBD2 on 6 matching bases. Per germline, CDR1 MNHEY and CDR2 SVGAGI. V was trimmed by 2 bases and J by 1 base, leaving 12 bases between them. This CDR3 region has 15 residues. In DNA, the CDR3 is TGTGCCAGCAGTTACGAGGCGGGACGTTCCTACGAGCAGTACTTC. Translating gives CASSYEAGRSYEQYF.

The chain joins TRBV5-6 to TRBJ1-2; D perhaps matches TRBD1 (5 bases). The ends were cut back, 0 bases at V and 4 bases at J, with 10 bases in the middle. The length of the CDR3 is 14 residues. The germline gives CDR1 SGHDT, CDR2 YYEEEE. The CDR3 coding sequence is TGTGCCAGCAGCTTGGTGACAGAGCTCTATGGCTACACCTTC. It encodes CASSLVTELYGYTF. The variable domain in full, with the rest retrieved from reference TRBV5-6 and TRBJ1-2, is DAGVTQSPTHLIKTRGQQVTLRCSPKSGHDTVSWYQQALGQGPQFIFQYYEEEERQRGNFPDRFSGHQFPNYSSELNVNALLLGDSALYLCASSLVTELYGYTFGSGTRLTVV.

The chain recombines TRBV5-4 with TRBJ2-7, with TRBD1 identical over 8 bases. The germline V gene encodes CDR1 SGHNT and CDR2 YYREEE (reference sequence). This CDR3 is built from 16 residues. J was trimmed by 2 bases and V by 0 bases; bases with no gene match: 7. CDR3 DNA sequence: TGTGCCAGCAGCTTGGGAGGGCAGGGGGCCACCTACGAGCAGTACTTC. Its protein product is CASSLGGQGATYEQYF.